This T cell receptor (beta chain) was identified during a study of T cell responses to AZD1222 COVID-19 vaccine. Study summary: Second-dose intervals near 4 or 12 weeks were combined.

Using immunoSEQ multiplex PCR, the repertoire was profiled, and TCRdb retains in-frame clones only, with some absent. The repertoire has 50,000 to 75,000 clones, about 70% of them found once; the top ten carry roughly an eighth. The clonotype comes from an adult in good health. The sample consisted of peripheral blood, taken on day 0 of AZD1222 vaccination.

The CDR3, as DNA: TGTGCCAGCAGCGTGATGGACTCTTCTGAAAAACTGTTTTTT. It is translated as CASSVMDSSEKLFF. This chain joins TRBV9 and TRBJ1-4, with D unresolved. V dropped 2 bases and J dropped 7 bases, with 12 bases sitting between them. CDR1 and CDR2 (germline): SGDLS, YYNGEE. This CDR3 spans 14 amino acids.